The rows below give T cell receptor beta chains drawn from one sample of a study of shared clonotypes between healthy human individuals. Assay used: immunoSEQ multiplex PCR; TCRdb lists only in-frame clones, some missing. The sample comprises approximately 110,000 clones, more than 65% of which are singletons, and approximately 25% rests with the top ten. Material for sequencing was memory CD8+ T cells sorted from blood. The receptor source for this set is a young woman in good health. CDR3s include the opening cysteine and the closing phenylalanine or tryptophan. D genes are given only for firm matches. Rows give clone size only sometimes, using once, few, many, or a class for an expanded clone.

clone size: .; J gene: TRBJ2-7; D gene: .; V gene: TRBV19; CDR3 protein: CASSINLASNEQYF; CDR3 DNA: TGTGCCAGTAGTATCAATCTAGCGTCAAATGAGCAGTACTTC
clone size: .; J gene: TRBJ2-3; D gene: .; V gene: TRBV28; CDR3 protein: CASSFRNTQYF; CDR3 DNA: TGTGCCAGCAGTTTTCGAAATACGCAGTATTTT
clone size: .; J gene: TRBJ1-4; D gene: .; V gene: TRBV4-1; CDR3 protein: CASSQRVDEKLFF; CDR3 DNA: TGCGCCAGCAGCCAGAGGGTGGACGAAAAACTGTTTTTT
clone size: few; J gene: TRBJ2-1; D gene: TRBD2; V gene: TRBV4-2; CDR3 protein: CASSQETSGSYNEQFF; CDR3 DNA: TGTGCCAGCAGCCAAGAAACTAGCGGGAGCTACAATGAGCAGTTCTTC
clone size: many; J gene: TRBJ2-7; D gene: .; V gene: TRBV25-1; CDR3 protein: CASSGHTHYEQYF; CDR3 DNA: TGTGCCAGCAGTGGGCACACCCACTACGAGCAGTACTTC
clone size: .; J gene: TRBJ1-2; D gene: .; V gene: TRBV28; CDR3 protein: CASSLTGWRISNNYGYTF; CDR3 DNA: TGTGCCAGCAGTTTAACTGGTTGGCGTATTAGCAATAACTATGGCTACACCTTC
clone size: once; J gene: TRBJ2-6; D gene: .; V gene: TRBV28; CDR3 protein: CASSSVSPNPVSGANVLTF; CDR3 DNA: TGTGCCAGCAGTTCCGTTAGTCCCAATCCGGTCTCTGGGGCCAACGTCCTGACTTTC
clone size: .; J gene: TRBJ2-3; D gene: .; V gene: TRBV28; CDR3 protein: CASSIALDATDTQYF; CDR3 DNA: TGTGCCAGCAGTATTGCTCTCGACGCCACAGATACGCAGTATTTT
clone size: .; J gene: TRBJ1-1; D gene: .; V gene: TRBV28; CDR3 protein: CASHPGREMNTEAFF; CDR3 DNA: TGTGCCAGCCATCCAGGCAGGGAGATGAACACTGAAGCTTTCTTT
clone size: .; J gene: TRBJ2-2; D gene: .; V gene: TRBV28; CDR3 protein: CASSLSTTGELFF; CDR3 DNA: TGTGCCAGCAGTTTATCAACCACCGGGGAGCTGTTTTTT
clone size: .; J gene: TRBJ2-1; D gene: .; V gene: TRBV25-1; CDR3 protein: CASSDSGTMAANEQFF; CDR3 DNA: TGTGCCAGCAGTGACTCCGGGACGATGGCGGCCAATGAGCAGTTCTTC
clone size: .; J gene: TRBJ1-6; D gene: .; V gene: TRBV28; CDR3 protein: CASSFTGVRSYNSPLHF; CDR3 DNA: TGTGCCAGCAGTTTTACTGGGGTTCGCTCCTATAATTCACCCCTCCACTTT
clone size: once; J gene: TRBJ2-7; D gene: .; V gene: TRBV5-2; CDR3 protein: CASSFFGGLGYEQYF; CDR3 DNA: TGTGCCAGCAGCTTTTTCGGGGGGCTGGGATACGAGCAGTACTTC
clone size: .; J gene: TRBJ1-1; D gene: .; V gene: TRBV10-3; CDR3 protein: CAISRDGTEAFF; CDR3 DNA: TGTGCCATTTCCAGGGACGGCACTGAAGCTTTCTTT
clone size: .; J gene: TRBJ2-1; D gene: TRBD2; V gene: TRBV5-1; CDR3 protein: CASSTGTSVANEQFF; CDR3 DNA: TGCGCCAGCAGCACCGGGACTAGTGTTGCCAATGAGCAGTTCTTC
clone size: .; J gene: TRBJ1-2; D gene: TRBD1; V gene: TRBV28; CDR3 protein: CASSSGQDYGYTF; CDR3 DNA: TGTGCCAGCAGCTCCGGACAGGACTATGGCTACACCTTC